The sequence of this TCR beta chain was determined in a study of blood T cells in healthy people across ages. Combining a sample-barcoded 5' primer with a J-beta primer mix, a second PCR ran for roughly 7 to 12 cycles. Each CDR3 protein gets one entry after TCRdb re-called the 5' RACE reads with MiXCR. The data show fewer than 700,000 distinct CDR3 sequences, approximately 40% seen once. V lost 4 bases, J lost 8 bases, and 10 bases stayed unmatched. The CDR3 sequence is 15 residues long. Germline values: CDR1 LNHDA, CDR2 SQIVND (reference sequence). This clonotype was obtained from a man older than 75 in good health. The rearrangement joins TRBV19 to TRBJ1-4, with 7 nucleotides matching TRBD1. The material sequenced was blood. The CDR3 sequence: CASSTGDSFSEKLFF. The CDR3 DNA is TGTGCCAGTAGTACCGGGGACAGTTTTTCCGAAAAACTGTTTTTT.